The clone carrying this TCR beta chain was seen a few times. Its antigen remains unknown. Produced via immunoSEQ multiplex PCR; TCRdb's table is partial and in-frame only. The sample carries around 300,000 clones, 75% to 90% recorded once. This sample is part of a study of cytomegalovirus exposure and HLA in healthy donors. Study-wide results and limits: First-cohort TCR clusters tended to co-occur in the 130 or so validation repertoires, a later analysis found. Most sequenced TCRs were rare (though some public TCRs occurred in many donors).

The trim removed 0 bases at V and 8 bases at J, leaving 5 bases unmatched. There are 14 residues in the CDR3. Per germline, CDR1 SGHRS and CDR2 YFSETQ. This chain connects TRBV5-1 to TRBJ2-1, with TRBD1 matching 7 bases. This TCR came from a woman under 40 in good health and CMV-seropositive. The source material was PBMCs. The CDR3 reads CASSLDRGHDEQFF. The DNA for the CDR3 is TGCGCCAGCAGCTTGGACAGGGGACACGATGAGCAGTTCTTC.